This TCR beta chain was identified in a study of shared clonotypes between healthy human individuals. Looking at the study overall: Per donor, CD8 memory used one plate, CD8 naive used two, CD4 memory used three and CD4 naive used three. Study-level points and caveats: Investigators collected only blood, and repertoires in tissues likely differ.

As concerns this clone: Antigen specificity is unknown.

Across several immunoSEQ plates, the genomic DNA of each subset was split evenly. Clones were sequenced by immunoSEQ multiplex PCR, and TCRdb holds only the in-frame ones, with some missing. Seen here are about 1.1 million clones, approximately 80% observed once, and the top ten hold roughly 0.61%. The source of this sequence is a man aged 18 to 35 in good health. Some clones in this sample may be carry-over from other donors' samples. Sample: memory CD4+ T cells from PBMCs. Subset given: CD45RA-negative fraction.

The CDR3 loop reads CAIRQGRTGELFF. DNA of the CDR3: TGTGCCATCAGACAGGGGCGGACCGGGGAGCTGTTTTTT. The chain recombines TRBV10-3 with TRBJ2-2; TRBD1 agrees at 7 bases. Looked up from germline, CDR1 is ENHRY and CDR2 is SYGVKD. Trimming cost V 6 bases and J 5 bases; bases outside gene matches: 3. The length of the CDR3 is 13 residues.